This is a list of T cell receptor beta chains from one sample in a study of T cells in Graves' hyperthyroidism and ophthalmopathy. TCRdb reanalysed the multiplex PCR reads using MiXCR and keeps one entry per CDR3 protein. The table includes over 250,000 distinct CDR3 sequences, over 15% detected once. Sequencing input: blood. These receptors were taken from a woman aged 55-69 years with Graves' ophthalmopathy. Both conserved end residues are part of each CDR3. D genes are given only for firm matches. Only part of the rows carry a size: once, few, many, or a class if the clone is expanded.

V,size,J,D,DNA,CDR3
TRBV15,.,TRBJ1-3,.,TGTGCCACCAGCACTGGACGTCGACCCACCATATATTTT,CATSTGRRPTIYF
TRBV30,few,TRBJ1-6,.,TGTGCCTGGAGAAGGAGATCACCCCTCCACTTT,CAWRRRSPLHF
TRBV18,.,TRBJ2-3,TRBD2,TGTGCCAGCTCACTCGTCGGCGGTGCGGGAGGGCCCGATACGCAGTATTTT,CASSLVGGAGGPDTQYF
TRBV12-3/TRBV12-4,many,TRBJ2-2,.,TGTGCCAGCAGTTTGGGCAGGTCCATGACCGGGGAGCTGTTTTTT,CASSLGRSMTGELFF
TRBV29-1,many,TRBJ2-3,.,TGCAGCGTTGAAGTGACTAACACAGATACGCAGTATTTT,CSVEVTNTDTQYF
TRBV20-1,many,TRBJ1-2,.,TGCAGTGCTCCCCGTAATGGCTACACCTTC,CSAPRNGYTF
TRBV27,many,TRBJ2-7,.,TGTGCCAGCAGTTTAGCTTCTAGCTCCTACGAGCAGTACTTC,CASSLASSSYEQYF
TRBV27,many,TRBJ1-5,.,TGTGCCAGCAGTCGGTTGGTGGACCTCAATCAGCCCCAGCATTTT,CASSRLVDLNQPQHF
TRBV6-2/TRBV6-3,many,TRBJ2-7,TRBD1,TGTGCCAGCAGTTACAGGTCCCCGGGACAGGGTGGCTACGAGCAGTACTTC,CASSYRSPGQGGYEQYF
TRBV4-3,.,TRBJ2-1,.,TGCGCCAGCAGCCAAGGGGCGGATTCTTACAATGAGCAGTTCTTC,CASSQGADSYNEQFF
TRBV24-1,many,TRBJ2-3,.,TGTGCCACCAGTGATGGCAGACACACAGATACGCAGTATTTT,CATSDGRHTDTQYF
TRBV20-1,.,TRBJ1-3,.,TGCAGTGCTAGACGTCGCAACTCTGGAAACACCATATATTTT,CSARRRNSGNTIYF
TRBV12-3/TRBV12-4,many,TRBJ1-2,.,TGTGCCAGCAGCCTTACAGGGACGAACTATGGCTACACCTTC,CASSLTGTNYGYTF
TRBV27,many,TRBJ1-6,.,TGTGCCAGCAGTTTATATAGAGGGGATGGCAATTCACCCCTCCACTTT,CASSLYRGDGNSPLHF
TRBV6-5,few,TRBJ1-6,.,TGTGCCAGCAGTTTGGAACAGGGATTTAATTCACCCCTCCACTTT,CASSLEQGFNSPLHF
TRBV27,.,TRBJ2-1,.,TGTGCCAGCAGTTGGGAAGACGGCAATGAGCAGTTCTTC,CASSWEDGNEQFF
TRBV7-3,many,TRBJ2-7,.,TGTGCCAGCAGCTTCGACATGGGAGGTGAGCAGTACTTC,CASSFDMGGEQYF
TRBV20-1,many,TRBJ2-5,.,TGCAGTGCTAGACAGGGTGTGGCACAAGAGACCCAGTACTTC,CSARQGVAQETQYF
TRBV20-1,.,TRBJ2-1,TRBD2,TGCAGTGCTAGGGAACCGGGACTAGCGAACAATGAGCAGTTCTTC,CSAREPGLANNEQFF
TRBV6-2/TRBV6-3,few,TRBJ2-7,.,TGTGCCAGCACCAGGGACGGCTACGAGCAGTACTTC,CASTRDGYEQYF
TRBV11-2,few,TRBJ2-6,TRBD1,TGTGCCAGCAGCTTAGCGGACAGGGTCTCCCTCCCTGGGGCCAACGTCCTGACTTTC,CASSLADRVSLPGANVLTF
TRBV18,many,TRBJ1-1,.,TGTGCCAGCTCACCTGTTACCCTCAGGGGGAACACTGAAGCTTTCTTT,CASSPVTLRGNTEAFF
TRBV2,many,TRBJ1-1,.,TGTGCCAGCAGTGAATGGGACGGGAACACTGAAGCTTTCTTT,CASSEWDGNTEAFF
TRBV10-3,few,TRBJ1-6,.,TGTGCCATCAGCCAGGACGGAATTTCACCCCTCCACTTT,CAISQDGISPLHF
TRBV18,many,TRBJ2-7,.,TGTGCCAGCTCACCGTCAATCTACGAGCAGTACTTC,CASSPSIYEQYF
TRBV28,many,TRBJ1-1,.,TGTGCCAGCAGTGTATCTGGGGGGCGTTTTGCTTTCTTT,CASSVSGGRFAFF
TRBV7-2,many,TRBJ2-7,TRBD1,TGTGCCAGCAGCCAAGTCGGGACAGTCTCCTACGAGCAGTACTTC,CASSQVGTVSYEQYF
TRBV6-1,few,TRBJ2-3,TRBD1,TGTGCCAGCAGTGGCCCATACAGGGGGGTCGCGAGCACAGATACGCAGTATTTT,CASSGPYRGVASTDTQYF
TRBV7-6,few,TRBJ1-1,.,TGTGCCAGCAGCTCCATAGACGGGACGGTGAACACTGAAGCTTTCTTT,CASSSIDGTVNTEAFF
TRBV5-4,few,TRBJ2-7,TRBD1,TGTGCCAGCAGCAGTCCGGGACAGGCTAACGAGCAGTACTTC,CASSSPGQANEQYF
TRBV5-4,.,TRBJ2-1,TRBD1,TGTGCCAGCAGCACCGGGACAGGGGGCGGGAATGAGCAGTTCTTC,CASSTGTGGGNEQFF
TRBV7-2,.,TRBJ2-7,TRBD1,TGTGTCAGCAGCTTAAGACAGGGCCCCTACGAGCAGTACTTC,CVSSLRQGPYEQYF
TRBV7-9,many,TRBJ2-7,TRBD2,TGTGCCAGCAGACCTAGCGGGGCCTACGAGCAGTACTTC,CASRPSGAYEQYF
TRBV28,many,TRBJ1-1,.,TGTGCCAGCAGTTTAGCTGGGGAGAACACTGAAGCTTTCTTT,CASSLAGENTEAFF
TRBV18,many,TRBJ1-1,.,TGTGCCAGCTCGCCCGATAGAAATGAAGCTTTCTTT,CASSPDRNEAFF
TRBV19,few,TRBJ2-1,TRBD1,TGTGCCAGTAGTATAGATCACAGGGGGCCCTACAATGAGCAGTTCTTC,CASSIDHRGPYNEQFF
TRBV5-4,.,TRBJ1-2,.,TGTGCCAGCAGCCGCGGGACCGAAGCTAACTATGGCTACACCTTC,CASSRGTEANYGYTF
TRBV11-2,many,TRBJ1-4,.,TGTGCCAGCAGCCCCGTCAGCCAGGGAAGGGAAAAACTGTTTTTT,CASSPVSQGREKLFF
TRBV7-8,once,TRBJ2-1,TRBD2,TGTGCCAGCAGCCCCTTCCAGGCTAGCGGACCCAATGAGCAGTTCTTC,CASSPFQASGPNEQFF
TRBV20-1,many,TRBJ2-2,.,TGCAGTGCTACAAGACCGAACACCGGGGAGCTGTTTTTT,CSATRPNTGELFF
TRBV5-4,.,TRBJ2-7,TRBD1,TGTGCCAGCAGCGTGGACAGGCCGGGTTGGAACGAGCAGTACTTC,CASSVDRPGWNEQYF
TRBV6-2/TRBV6-3,many,TRBJ2-5,TRBD2,TGTGCCAGCAGAGAGACTAGCCGAGAGACCCAGTACTTC,CASRETSRETQYF
TRBV7-7,few,TRBJ2-7,.,TGTGCCAGCAGCGAGTCGCAGGTAGCCTACGAGCAGTACTTC,CASSESQVAYEQYF
TRBV20-1,once,TRBJ2-1,TRBD2,TGCAGTGCTAGGGGGACTAGCGGGAGGGCCAATGAGCAGTTCTTC,CSARGTSGRANEQFF
TRBV7-2,few,TRBJ2-2,TRBD1,TGTGCCAGCAGCTTAGTTGGGACAGGGGGCGCTTCCGGGGAGCTGTTTTTT,CASSLVGTGGASGELFF
TRBV7-2,.,TRBJ2-7,.,TGTGCCAGCTGTTTCGTTAAGGGGTACGAGCAGTACTTC,CASCFVKGYEQYF